The next 26 T cell receptor beta chains were all read from a single sample in a study of human T cells and chemical hapten exposure. TCRdb re-called the RACE reads through MiXCR, storing one row per CDR3 protein. There are 370,000 or so distinct CDR3 sequences in the sample; approximately 5% occur only once, and around 2.3% lies in the top ten. As to time point: patch test 1, 2 weeks after DPC sensitization. The treatment denotes: therapeutic diphenylcyclopropenone sensitization with weekly scalp DPC. The specimen was whole blood, collected in connection with sensitization to the hapten diphenylcyclopropenone (DPC). The receptors stem from a woman in her fifties or sixties with alopecia areata. Some clones in this sample may be carry-over from other donors' samples.

This clonotype was counted between two and nine times. This rearrangement joins TRBV6-5 to TRBJ2-5, with 8 bases matching TRBD2. J was trimmed by 5 bases and V by 5 bases; bases with no gene match: 10. The germline CDR1 and CDR2 sequences are MNHEY and SVGAGI. The CDR3 is 15 residues long. CDR3 in DNA: TGTGCCAGCAGTCGTAGCGGGGCCCCGTTCGAGACCCAGTACTTC. The encoded protein is CASSRSGAPFETQYF.

This clonotype has a count of ten or more. The rearrangement joins TRBV24-1 to TRBJ2-1, with 8 bases lining up with TRBD2. In germline, CDR1 is KGHDR, CDR2 SFDVKD. With V trimmed by 9 bases and J by 0 bases, 9 bases remained unmatched. The CDR3 is 16 amino acids. The chain's CDR3 is CATGSLAGSSYNEQFF. The CDR3 DNA sequence: TGTGCCACCGGCTCCCTAGCGGGCTCCTCCTACAATGAGCAGTTCTTC.

This clonotype was seen many times. The rearrangement joins TRBV20-1 to TRBJ1-1; D remains ambiguous. The CDR3 consists of 12 residues. Deletions cut 8 bases from V and 4 bases from J, with 14 bases between. Germline CDR1 and CDR2: DFQATT and SNEGSKA (reference sequence). In nucleotides, the CDR3 is TGCAGTAAAGGGTCTTTACCCACTGAAGCTTTCTTT. Translated: CSKGSLPTEAFF.

This clonotype occurred many times. V gene TRBV25-1 combines with J gene TRBJ2-7; D might be TRBD1 or TRBD2, each matching 5 bases. Deletions cut 1 base from V and 5 bases from J, with 9 bases between. This CDR3 region has 13 residues. Germline assignment: CDR1 MGHDK and CDR2 SYGVNS. This CDR3 reads CASSEWGIDEQYF. The DNA of the CDR3 is TGTGCCAGCAGTGAATGGGGGATAGACGAGCAGTACTTC.

This clonotype appeared many times. V and J are TRBV12-5 and TRBJ2-1, with 12 bases lining up with TRBD1. This CDR3 contains 17 residues. V trimming: 5 bases; J trimming: 8 bases; junction bases outside the gene matches: 13. Germline loops: CDR1 LGHNT, CDR2 FRNRAP. The CDR3 region is CASGLGQGAVMWDEQFF. The CDR3 DNA sequence: TGTGCTAGTGGTCTGGGACAGGGGGCGGTAATGTGGGATGAGCAGTTCTTC.

The sample holds many counts of this clonotype. The CDR3 DNA follows: TGTGCCAGCAACAGCGGGGGGAGAAATGAGCAGTTCTTC. Encoded protein: CASNSGGRNEQFF. V gene TRBV14 combines with J gene TRBJ2-1, with 9 bases lining up with TRBD2. There are 13 residues in the CDR3. Trimming took 7 bases from V and 7 from J; bases not matched to a gene: 5. In germline, CDR1 is SGHDN, CDR2 FVKESK. Drawing the rest from reference TRBV14 and TRBJ2-1, the complete variable domain is EAGVTQFPSHSVIEKGQTVTLRCDPISGHDNLYWYRRVMGKEIKFLLHFVKESKQDESGMPNNRFLAERTGGTYSTLKVQPAELEDSGVYFCASNSGGRNEQFFGPGTRLTVL.

This clonotype was found once. Since a much larger clone is just one base distant, this may be a read error. The genes are TRBV9 and TRBJ2-2; D gene uncertain. The V end lost 0 bases, the J end lost 10 bases, and 10 bases lay between the germline ends. The CDR3 is 13 residues long. Looked up from germline, CDR1 is SGDLS and CDR2 is YYNGEE. In nucleotides, the CDR3 is TGTGCCAGCAGCGTAGATGTCCCCCCGGAGCTGTTTTTT. Translated, it gives CASSVDVPPELFF.

This clonotype was counted ten times or more. The rearrangement uses TRBV28 and TRBJ1-2; 9 bases map to TRBD1. The V gene end was trimmed by 3 bases and the J gene end by 5 bases; junction bases not matched to a gene: 4. Germline V gene data show CDR1 as MDHEN and CDR2 as SYDVKM. This CDR3 region has 14 residues. CDR3 in DNA: TGTGCCAGCAGTTTTGGAGACAGGGGGTATGGCTACACCTTC. It translates to CASSFGDRGYGYTF.

Ten or more counts support this clonotype. This chain connects TRBV24-1 to TRBJ1-2; 8 bases line up with TRBD1. This CDR3 has 17 residues. CDR1 and CDR2 from the germline V gene are KGHDR and SFDVKD. The V and J ends lost 2 bases and 4 bases, in that order; junction bases with no gene match: 11. CDR3 region: CATSDSPGQGDFYGYTF. As DNA, the CDR3 is TGTGCCACCAGTGATTCGCCCGGACAGGGTGACTTCTATGGCTACACCTTC.

This clonotype was observed many times. The genes are TRBV29-1 and TRBJ2-7, with D unresolved. This CDR3 is 14 amino acids long. V was clipped by 6 bases and J by 0 bases, with 15 bases between them. Germline V CDR1 and CDR2: SQVTM, ANQGSEA. The CDR3 reads CSVFLVQDSYEQYF. CDR3 sequence (DNA): TGCAGCGTCTTTCTAGTTCAGGACTCCTACGAGCAGTACTTC.

The table lists this clonotype with many counts. The chain links TRBV9 to TRBJ2-3; possibly TRBD2 for D (6 bases). Trimming cost V 0 bases and J 4 bases, with 9 bases left between them. The CDR3 spans 14 residues. CDR1 and CDR2 (germline): SGDLS, YYNGEE. The CDR3 loop is CASSVVGSSDTQYF. CDR3 sequence (DNA): TGTGCCAGCAGCGTAGTCGGGAGTTCAGATACGCAGTATTTT.

The CDR3 protein is CSASRLAGADTQYF. The CDR3 coding sequence is TGCAGTGCTTCCCGACTAGCGGGGGCAGATACGCAGTATTTT. The chain employs TRBV20-1 and TRBJ2-3; 12 nucleotides align to TRBD2. Germline V gene sequence: CDR1 DFQATT, CDR2 SNEGSKA (reference sequence). J gave up 4 bases and V 5 bases, and 4 bases lay outside the gene matches. CDR3 length: 14 residues.

There are a few counts of this clonotype. This chain links TRBV20-1 with TRBJ2-3, with 9 bases lining up with TRBD2. With 8 bases clipped from V and 5 bases from J, the junction kept 11 bases outside the gene matches. The CDR3 totals 14 residues. Germline-derived CDR1 and CDR2 are DFQATT and SNEGSKA (reference sequence). CDR3 amino acids: CSSPGRGGGDTQYF. CDR3 DNA: TGCAGTTCTCCCGGGCGCGGGGGGGGAGATACGCAGTATTTT.

The rearrangement uses TRBV3-1 and TRBJ2-7; the match to TRBD2 covers 9 bases. This CDR3 has 17 residues. V was clipped by 5 bases and J by 1 base; unmatched bases: 12. Germline V gene sequence: CDR1 LGHDT, CDR2 YNNKEL (reference sequence). This chain's CDR3 is CASSIGRGGAKSYEQYF. The CDR3 coding sequence is TGTGCCAGCAGCATTGGTCGCGGGGGGGCCAAGTCCTACGAGCAGTACTTC.

This clonotype showed up many times. CDR3: CASSQPGSSGDTQYF. CDR3 bases: TGTGCCAGCAGCCAGCCCGGATCTAGCGGGGATACGCAGTATTTT. The chain carries TRBV3-1 and TRBJ2-3, with 8 positions matching TRBD2. The CDR3 length is 15 residues. Germline V CDR1 and CDR2: LGHDT, YNNKEL (reference sequence). Trimming at V came to 3 bases and at J to 6 bases, leaving 8 bases not matched to a gene.

A note on this clonotype: With a much larger clone just one base away, this may be a read error. This rearrangement joins TRBV28 to TRBJ1-1; 7 bases fit TRBD1. The CDR3 runs 16 residues. The V gene's germline CDR1 is MDHEN and CDR2 SYDVKM. For the CDR3, the DNA is TGTGCCAGCAGTTTGCTACAGGGGTTCATGAACACTGAAGCTTCCTTT. Protein: CASSLLQGFMNTEASF.

This clonotype was counted many times. The V and J genes are TRBV2 and TRBJ1-5, with 7 bases matching TRBD1. Germline CDR1 SNHLY, CDR2 FYNNEI. The CDR3 runs 15 residues. J gave up 4 bases and V 6 bases, and 9 bases lay outside the gene matches. DNA for the CDR3: TGTGCCAGCAGAGGGGACAGCCTTGGGAATCAGCCCCAGCATTTT. This gives the protein CASRGDSLGNQPQHF.

The chain carries TRBV28 and TRBJ1-5; D not resolved. Germline CDR1 MDHEN, CDR2 SYDVKM. The CDR3 runs 16 residues. V was shortened by 0 bases and J by 2 bases, with 11 bases between the two germline ends. CDR3: CASSLWQELGNQPQHF. The CDR3 nucleotides read TGTGCCAGCAGTTTATGGCAGGAACTTGGCAATCAGCCCCAGCATTTT.

This clonotype was counted at least ten times. V is TRBV7-8 and J is TRBJ2-3; D is tentatively TRBD1 or TRBD2 (5 bases each). From germline, CDR1 is SGHVS and CDR2 FQNEAQ. V lost 8 bases to trimming and J lost 2 bases, with 11 bases between them. The CDR3 totals 13 residues. The CDR3 protein is CASWDGNTDTQYF. CDR3 nucleotide sequence: TGTGCCAGCTGGGACGGGAACACAGATACGCAGTATTTT.

The sample holds many counts of this clonotype. V gene TRBV4-3 combines with J gene TRBJ2-1; D gene ambiguous. The V and J ends lost 0 bases and 7 bases respectively, with 10 bases between them. Germline-derived CDR1 and CDR2 are LGHNA and YSLEER. This CDR3 spans 14 amino acids. The CDR3 coding sequence is TGCGCCAGCAGCCAAGATGGTATGGCAAATGAGCAGTTCTTC. Amino acid sequence: CASSQDGMANEQFF.

This clonotype came up a few times. This chain joins TRBV18 and TRBJ2-7, with 8 bases aligning to TRBD1. The V gene's germline CDR1 is KGHSH and CDR2 LQKENI. Losses at the gene ends were 3 bases for V and 2 bases for J; bases not matched to a gene: 6. CDR3 length: 15 amino acids. CDR3 amino acids: CASSPQGAGTYEQYF. For the CDR3, the DNA is TGTGCCAGCTCACCCCAGGGGGCAGGGACCTACGAGCAGTACTTC.

This clonotype has just a few counts. The rearrangement links TRBV12-3 or TRBV12-4 to TRBJ2-7, with D maybe TRBD1 (5 bases). The V and J ends lost 6 bases and 6 bases respectively, with 15 bases between them. The length of the CDR3 is 13 residues. CDR3 loop: CASSPMGRAEQYF. CDR3 sequence (DNA): TGTGCCAGCAGCCCGATGGGCAGGGCCGAGCAGTACTTC.

This clonotype has at least ten counts. The V and J genes are TRBV18 and TRBJ1-3; maybe TRBD1 (5 bases). The germline gives CDR1 KGHSH, CDR2 LQKENI. V was shortened by 1 base and J by 0 bases, with 10 bases between the two germline ends. CDR3 size: 16 residues. CDR3 in amino acids: CASSPRGVLSGNTIYF. Written as DNA, the CDR3 is TGTGCCAGCTCACCACGAGGGGTACTCTCTGGAAACACCATATATTTT.

There are many counts of this clonotype. A junction boundary mismatches the germline segment, possibly from a read error. The genes are TRBV5-1 and TRBJ2-1, with TRBD1 identical over 12 bases. Looked up from germline, CDR1 is SGHRS and CDR2 is YFSETQ. This CDR3 is built from 14 residues. The CDR3 sequence: CASSLGQGANEQFF. The CDR3 nucleotides are TGTGCCAGCAGTTTGGGACAGGGGGCGAATGAGCAGTTCTTC.

This clonotype was counted ten times or more. The chain's CDR3 is CASRPGLAGPPGAKNIQYF. DNA for the CDR3: TGTGCCAGCAGACCCGGGTTAGCGGGTCCCCCGGGGGCCAAAAACATTCAGTACTTC. V gene TRBV5-4 combines with J gene TRBJ2-4; 7 bases align to TRBD2. This CDR3 comprises 19 residues. CDR1 and CDR2 (germline): SGHNT, YYREEE (reference sequence). V dropped 5 bases and J dropped 1; count of bases not matched to a gene: 18.

This clonotype was seen ten or more times. The chain combines TRBV6-5 with TRBJ2-2; TRBD1 aligns across 8 bases. After removal of 7 bases from V and 5 bases from J, the junction contained 6 bases not matched to a gene. Germline V gives CDR1 MNHEY, CDR2 SVGAGI. The CDR3 is 14 amino acids. The CDR3 loop reads CASNRQGPTGELFF. CDR3 nucleotide sequence: TGTGCCAGCAACCGACAGGGGCCAACCGGGGAGCTGTTTTTT.